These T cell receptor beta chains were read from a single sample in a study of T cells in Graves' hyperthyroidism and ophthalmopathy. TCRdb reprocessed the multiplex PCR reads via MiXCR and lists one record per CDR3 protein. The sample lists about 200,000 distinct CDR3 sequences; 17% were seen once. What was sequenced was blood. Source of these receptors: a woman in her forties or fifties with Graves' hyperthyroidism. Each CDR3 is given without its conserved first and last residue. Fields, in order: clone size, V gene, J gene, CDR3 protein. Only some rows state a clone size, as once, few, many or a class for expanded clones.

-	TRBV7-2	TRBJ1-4	ASSLGAGPYEKLF
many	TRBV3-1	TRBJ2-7	ASSQGWGYYEQY
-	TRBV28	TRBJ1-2	ASSLAGDSGYT
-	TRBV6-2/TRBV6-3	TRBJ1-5	ASRLAGGSSNQPQH
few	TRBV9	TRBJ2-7	ASSVVGPSYEQY
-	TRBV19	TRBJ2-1	ASSIDRLQDNEQF
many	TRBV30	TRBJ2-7	AWSSGRGSSYEQY
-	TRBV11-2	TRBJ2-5	ASSSGEREQETQY
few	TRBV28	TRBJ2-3	ASSLALYEDTQY
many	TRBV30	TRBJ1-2	AWSVTGGIYGYT
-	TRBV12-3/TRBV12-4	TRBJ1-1	ASNVNTEAF
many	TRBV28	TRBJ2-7	ASKDRSSYEQY
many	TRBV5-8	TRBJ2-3	ASSPGGGADTQY
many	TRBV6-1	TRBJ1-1	ASSTLPSNTEAF
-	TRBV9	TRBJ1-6	ASSEQQDNSPLH
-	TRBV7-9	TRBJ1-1	ASSLTKSEAF
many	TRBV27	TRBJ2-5	ASRTMGAQY